Detailed here is one T cell receptor (beta chain). V was cut by 6 bases and J by 3 bases, with 5 bases left in between. The germline gives CDR1 MNHEY, CDR2 SVGAGI. The CDR3 covers 11 residues. The entry originates in a study of blood T cell repertoires in COVID-19. About the research overall: COVID-19 samples, acute and convalescent, were from the United States, Italy and Spain. The analysed material was cDNA or gDNA that came from T cells, B-cell-depleted T cells, or PBMCs.

Patients from Seattle were sampled longitudinally, starting during active infection. Authors' processing steps: Amplification of reference gene primers provided the estimated nucleated cell counts. Libraries were prepared by immunoSEQ multiplex PCR; TCRdb keeps only in-frame clonotypes and omits some of them. V and J calls plus clone size are reproduced from that table; the DNA served to infer D and trimming. Here the sample spans over 150,000 clones, 70% to 90% being singletons. This clonotype originated in a woman aged 60-75 years with COVID-19, enrolled during active disease. Sequencing was done on a sample of peripheral blood. The chain joins TRBV6-5 to TRBJ1-1; D is unclear. This CDR3 reads CASREDTEAFF. CDR3 nucleotide sequence: TGTGCCAGCAGGGAGGACACTGAAGCTTTCTTT.